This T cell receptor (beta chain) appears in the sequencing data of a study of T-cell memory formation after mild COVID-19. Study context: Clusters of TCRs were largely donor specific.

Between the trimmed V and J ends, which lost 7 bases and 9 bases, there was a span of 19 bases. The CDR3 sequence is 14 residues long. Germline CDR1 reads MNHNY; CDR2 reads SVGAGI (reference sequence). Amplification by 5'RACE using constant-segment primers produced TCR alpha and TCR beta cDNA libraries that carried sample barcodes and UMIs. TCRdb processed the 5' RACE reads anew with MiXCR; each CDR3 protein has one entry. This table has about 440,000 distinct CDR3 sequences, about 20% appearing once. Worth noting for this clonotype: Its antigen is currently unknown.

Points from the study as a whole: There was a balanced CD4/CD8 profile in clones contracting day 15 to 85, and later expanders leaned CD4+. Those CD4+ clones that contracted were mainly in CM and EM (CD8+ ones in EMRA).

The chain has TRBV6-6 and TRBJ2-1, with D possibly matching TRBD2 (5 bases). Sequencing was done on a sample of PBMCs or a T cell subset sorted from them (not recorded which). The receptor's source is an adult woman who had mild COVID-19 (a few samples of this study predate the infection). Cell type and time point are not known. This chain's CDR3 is CASTGAASAGEQFF. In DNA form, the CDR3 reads TGTGCCAGCACCGGAGCGGCATCCGCGGGTGAGCAGTTCTTC.